The 20 T cell receptor beta chains below were found in one sample sequenced in a study of blood T cell repertoires in COVID-19. The protocol was immunoSEQ multiplex PCR, while the TCRdb copy is restricted to in-frame clones and leaves out a portion. The sample comprises more than 200,000 clones, 70% to 90% of which are singletons, and around 3.3% rests with the top ten. Input material: peripheral blood. The receptors originated from a man aged 18-30 years with active or convalescent COVID-19.

The rearrangement links TRBV12-3 or TRBV12-4 to TRBJ1-4; D is ambiguous. The CDR3 covers 12 residues. V dropped 4 bases and J dropped 8 bases, with 8 bases sitting between them. Here the CDR3 reads CASSSNGEKLFF. CDR3 in DNA: TGTGCCAGCAGTTCGAACGGGGAAAAACTGTTTTTT.

The J gene is TRBJ1-5, the V gene TRBV2; possible D gene TRBD1, 5 bases. V was clipped by 8 bases and J by 2 bases, with 13 bases between them. The CDR3 runs to 14 residues. Per the germline V gene, CDR1 is SNHLY and CDR2 is FYNNEI. The CDR3 here is CASGTSGGNQPQHF. As DNA, the CDR3 is TGTGCCAGCGGAACCTCGGGGGGCAATCAGCCCCAGCATTTT.

The rearrangement links TRBV2 to TRBJ2-2; TRBD1 agrees at 8 bases. The V segment lost 3 bases and the J segment 1 base; nucleotides outside the gene matches: 4. Germline assignment: CDR1 SNHLY and CDR2 FYNNEI. This CDR3 is built from 16 residues. CDR3 in amino acids: CASSDHGQGNTGELFF. CDR3 coding DNA: TGTGCCAGCAGTGATCATGGACAGGGGAACACCGGGGAGCTGTTTTTT.

V and J are TRBV6-1 and TRBJ1-5; D might be TRBD1 (5 bases). Looked up from germline, CDR1 is MNHNS and CDR2 is SASEGT. Trimming stripped 2 bases from V and 5 bases from J, with 13 bases between. CDR3 length: 15 residues. The CDR3 region is CASSEIGAGYQPQHF. CDR3 sequence (DNA): TGTGCCAGCAGTGAAATTGGGGCAGGATATCAGCCCCAGCATTTT.

In nucleotides, the CDR3 is TGTGCCAGCAGCCCGGGGGGGGATTCACCCCTCCACTTT. This translates into CASSPGGDSPLHF. V and J are TRBV9 and TRBJ1-6; TRBD1 is a possible D gene (5 bases). Germline CDR1 reads SGDLS; CDR2 reads YYNGEE. Trimming shortened V by 4 bases and J by 8 bases, and 10 bases separated the two germline ends. This CDR3 spans 13 amino acids.

V is TRBV28 and J is TRBJ1-2; TRBD1 matches 10 bases. The V gene end was trimmed by 6 bases and the J gene end by 4 bases; junction bases not matched to a gene: 5. The CDR3 is 14 residues long. CDR1 MDHEN and CDR2 SYDVKM come from the germline V gene. The CDR3 DNA reads as TGTGCCAGCAGCGAGACAGGGGGCGGCTATGGCTACACCTTC. This encodes CASSETGGGYGYTF.

The chain couples TRBV3-1 (or the pseudogene TRBV3-2) to TRBJ1-3; D possibly corresponds to TRBD1 (5 bases). The CDR3 contains 18 residues. The germline V gene encodes CDR1 LGHDT and CDR2 YNNKEL (reference sequence). V was clipped by 2 bases and J by 4 bases, with 21 bases between them. The CDR3 here is CASSQPSGGSGRGNTIYF. The CDR3 DNA reads TGTGCCAGCAGCCAACCCTCCGGGGGGTCGGGCCGGGGAAACACCATATATTTT.

This sequence joins TRBV19 and TRBJ1-1, with D unclear. CDR3 size: 16 residues. Trimming left V 1 base short and J 0 bases short, with 12 bases between. Germline lookup yields CDR1 LNHDA and CDR2 SQIVND (reference sequence). CDR3 region: CASSIGAWAMNTEAFF. CDR3 DNA: TGTGCCAGTAGTATAGGAGCTTGGGCTATGAACACTGAAGCTTTCTTT. Combining the CDR3 with reference TRBV19 and TRBJ1-1 gives the whole variable domain DGGITQSPKYLFRKEGQNVTLSCEQNLNHDAMYWYRQDPGQGLRLIYYSQIVNDFQKGDIAEGYSVSREKKESFPLTVTSAQKNPTAFYLCASSIGAWAMNTEAFFGQGTRLTVV.

The chain carries TRBV6-6 and TRBJ2-3; D remains ambiguous. V was trimmed by 6 bases and J by 7 bases, leaving 8 bases between them. CDR1 and CDR2 from the germline V gene are MNHNY and SVGAGI (reference sequence). There are 11 residues in the CDR3. DNA of the CDR3: TGTGCCAGCAGGAGCGAACATACGCAGTATTTT. It is translated as CASRSEHTQYF.

This chain links TRBV7-2 with TRBJ2-1, with 7 bases that match TRBD2. The germline V gene has CDR1 SGHTA and CDR2 FQGNSA. The J segment lost 0 bases and the V segment lost 5 bases, leaving 1 base of the junction unmatched. The CDR3 has 14 amino acids. CDR3 region: CASSGGSSYNEQFF. The DNA for the CDR3 is TGTGCCAGCAGCGGCGGGAGCTCCTACAATGAGCAGTTCTTC.

On this clone: Other DNA sequences within the sample encode an identical CDR3. The genes are TRBV5-4 and TRBJ1-1, with D unclear. This CDR3 comprises 13 residues. Trimming shortened V by 0 bases and J by 2 bases, and 5 bases separated the two germline ends. CDR1 is SGHNT and CDR2 is YYREEE in the germline V gene (reference sequence). CDR3 nucleotide sequence: TGTGCCAGCAGCTTGGCCGTTAACACTGAAGCTTTCTTT. This gives the protein CASSLAVNTEAFF.

J is TRBJ1-3 and V is TRBV13; D is uncertain. CDR1 is PRHDT, CDR2 FYEKMQ, per germline (reference sequence). The germline V and J ends were trimmed by 6 bases and 0 bases, with 15 bases remaining between them. The CDR3 is made up of 16 amino acids. The CDR3 DNA reads TGTGCCAGCAGGCGAGACTCGCCCCTCTCTGGAAACACCATATATTTT. As protein: CASRRDSPLSGNTIYF.

The V gene is TRBV19, the J gene TRBJ1-1; 10 nucleotides agree with TRBD1. Germline V gives CDR1 LNHDA, CDR2 SQIVND (reference sequence). The length of the CDR3 is 15 residues. Trimming cost V 4 bases and J 3 bases; bases outside gene matches: 5. CDR3 bases: TGTGCCAGTAGTAGCACCGGGACAGGGGACACTGAAGCTTTCTTT. Protein: CASSSTGTGDTEAFF.

This chain connects TRBV6-4 to TRBJ1-2, with 8 bases matching TRBD1. From germline, CDR1 is MRHNA and CDR2 SNTAGT. J was trimmed by 6 bases and V by 5 bases; bases with no gene match: 2. CDR3 length equals 12 residues. The CDR3 region has the DNA TGTGCCAGCAGTTCAGGGGGCCATGGCTACACCTTC. Its protein product is CASSSGGHGYTF.

This chain joins TRBV10-3 and TRBJ2-5; tentatively, D is TRBD2 (6 bases). The CDR3 spans 13 residues. The germline V and J ends were trimmed by 10 bases and 3 bases, with 15 bases remaining between them. CDR1 and CDR2 from the germline V gene are ENHRY and SYGVKD. DNA for the CDR3: TGTGCCACCTTAGCGGAGACAAAAGAGACCCAGTACTTC. It encodes CATLAETKETQYF.

This clone was seen once. The rearrangement links TRBV7-8 to TRBJ1-1; the D is unclear. This CDR3 has 14 residues. The germline V gene has CDR1 SGHVS and CDR2 FQNEAQ. With 0 bases removed from V and 5 bases from J, the gap between germline ends came to 10 bases. CDR3 sequence (DNA): TGTGCCAGCAGCTTAGCGCGGTCCCGGACTGAAGCTTTCTTT. This encodes CASSLARSRTEAFF.

Here the CDR3 DNA reads TGTGCCAGCACCCGGTGGGGACAGGGGATCAACGAGCAGTACTTC. As protein: CASTRWGQGINEQYF. V usage is TRBV7-2 and J usage is TRBJ2-7; 10 bases align to TRBD1. After removal of 7 bases from V and 5 bases from J, the junction contained 11 bases not matched to a gene. The CDR3 has 15 residues. Per the germline V gene, CDR1 is SGHTA and CDR2 is FQGNSA.

On this clone: The identical CDR3 is also encoded by other nucleotide sequences in the sample. The chain carries TRBV28 and TRBJ1-4; 7 nucleotides agree with TRBD1. The germline V gene has CDR1 MDHEN and CDR2 SYDVKM. The CDR3 is 14 amino acids. V shed 3 bases and J 4 bases; nucleotides not matched to a gene: 2. CDR3 amino acids: CASSLGQINEKLFF. CDR3 nucleotides: TGTGCCAGCAGTTTGGGACAGATTAATGAAAAACTGTTTTTT. The full variable domain, rest sourced from reference TRBV28 and TRBJ1-4, is DVKVTQSSRYLVKRTGEKVFLECVQDMDHENMFWYRQDPGLGLRLIYFSYDVKMKEKGDIPEGYSVSREKKERFSLILESASTNQTSMYLCASSLGQINEKLFFGSGTQLSVL.

The DNA for the CDR3 is TGTGCCAGCAGCGGAATCCGGGACAGCTATCGGTATGGCTACACCTTC. This encodes CASSGIRDSYRYGYTF. The chain recombines TRBV13 with TRBJ1-2; 7 bases align to TRBD1. The J segment lost 5 bases and the V segment lost 5 bases, leaving 14 bases of the junction unmatched. CDR1 PRHDT and CDR2 FYEKMQ come from the germline V gene (reference sequence). The CDR3 has 16 amino acids.

The chain recombines TRBV5-1 with TRBJ2-3; D is possibly TRBD2 (6 bases). V was clipped by 0 bases and J by 2 bases, with 19 bases between them. This CDR3 spans 18 amino acids. Germline loops: CDR1 SGHRS, CDR2 YFSETQ. CDR3 sequence (DNA): TGCGCCAGCAGCTTGGCCTCTGGGCGGGGCTCATCCACAGATACGCAGTATTTT. This gives the protein CASSLASGRGSSTDTQYF. Drawing the rest from reference TRBV5-1 and TRBJ2-3, the complete variable domain is KAGVTQTPRYLIKTRGQQVTLSCSPISGHRSVSWYQQTPGQGLQFLFEYFSETQRNKGNFPGRFSGRQFSNSRSEMNVSTLELGDSALYLCASSLASGRGSSTDTQYFGPGTRLTVL.